This note documents a single T cell receptor (beta chain) sequence. In the source study's methods: Amplification of reference gene primers was used by the study to estimate nucleated cell counts. Assay used: immunoSEQ multiplex PCR; TCRdb lists only in-frame clones, some missing. V, J and clone size were drawn from that table, and D and trimming were deduced from the DNA. The table shows about 80,000 clones, with 84% occurring only once. The entry originates in a study of blood T cell repertoires in COVID-19. The wider study: Specimens from acute and convalescent COVID-19 originated in the United States, Italy and Spain.

V lost 5 bases and J 4 bases, leaving 8 bases between the germline ends. The CDR3 totals 13 residues. The germline V gene has CDR1 MNHEY and CDR2 SMNVEV (reference sequence). V usage is TRBV27 and J usage is TRBJ1-4, with D perhaps TRBD1 (6 bases). The TCR comes from a human donor in a cohort sampled during active COVID-19. Material: peripheral blood. For the CDR3, the DNA is TGTGCCAGCAGTCGACAGGTTAATGAAAAACTGTTTTTT. This translates into CASSRQVNEKLFF.